This T cell receptor (beta chain) appears in the sequencing data of a study of early T cells in non-severe SARS-CoV-2 infection. This clonotype was found a few times. The CDR3 runs 15 residues. Looked up from germline, CDR1 is SGHVS and CDR2 is FNYEAQ. V was cut by 1 base and J by 5 bases, with 12 bases left in between. Via MiXCR, TCRdb re-called the 5' RACE reads, giving one row per CDR3 protein. The sample records tens of thousands of distinct CDR3 sequences, roughly 5.4% being singletons. This chain links TRBV7-6 with TRBJ1-3; possibly TRBD1 for D (5 bases). The sample consisted of whole blood. The TCR originated in an adult who was a healthcare worker with PCR-confirmed SARS-CoV-2 infection or an uninfected control (not recorded which). DNA for the CDR3: TGTGCCAGCAGCTTAGATCCAGGGTGGAGAAACACCATATATTTT. This codes for CASSLDPGWRNTIYF. Complete variable domain (other parts from reference TRBV7-6 and TRBJ1-3): GAGVSQSPRYKVTKRGQDVALRCDPISGHVSLYWYRQALGQGPEFLTYFNYEAQQDKSGLPNDRFSAERPEGSISTLTIQRTEQRDSAMYRCASSLDPGWRNTIYFGEGSWLTVV.